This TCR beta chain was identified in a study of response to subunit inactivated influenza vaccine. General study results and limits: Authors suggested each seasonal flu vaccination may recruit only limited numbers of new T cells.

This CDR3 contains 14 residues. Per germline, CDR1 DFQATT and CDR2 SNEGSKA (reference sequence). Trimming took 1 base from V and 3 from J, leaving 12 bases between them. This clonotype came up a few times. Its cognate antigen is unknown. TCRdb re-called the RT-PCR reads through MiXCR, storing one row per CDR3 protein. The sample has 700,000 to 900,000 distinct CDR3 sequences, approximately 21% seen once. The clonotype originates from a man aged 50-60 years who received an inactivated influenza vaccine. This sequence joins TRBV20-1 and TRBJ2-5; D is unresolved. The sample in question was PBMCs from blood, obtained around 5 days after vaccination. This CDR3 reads CSARGWQLKETQYF. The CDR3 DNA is TGCAGTGCTAGAGGCTGGCAGCTAAAAGAGACCCAGTACTTC.